The 15 T cell receptor beta chains listed next were all sequenced from one sample in a study of T-cell memory formation after mild COVID-19. Each CDR3 protein is one row after TCRdb ran MiXCR on the 5' RACE reads. The sample yields about 400,000 distinct CDR3 sequences, 23% seen once. Sequenced sample: PBMCs or a T cell subset sorted from them (not recorded which). The receptors were sampled from an adult woman who had mild COVID-19 (a few samples of this study predate the infection). Cell type and time point are not known.

This clonotype was observed a few times. CDR3 DNA: TGTGCCAGCATACAGCGGGGCCAGGGGGGTACGCAGTATTTT. Its protein is CASIQRGQGGTQYF. The chain couples TRBV11-2 to TRBJ2-3; D assignment may be TRBD1 or TRBD2 (7 bases each). This CDR3 spans 14 amino acids. Looked up from germline, CDR1 is SGHAT and CDR2 is FQNNGV. The V and J ends lost 7 bases and 8 bases respectively, with 19 bases between them. Drawing the rest from reference TRBV11-2 and TRBJ2-3, the complete variable domain is EAGVAQSPRYKIIEKRQSVAFWCNPISGHATLYWYQQILGQGPKLLIQFQNNGVVDDSQLPKDRFSAERLKGVDSTLKIQPAKLEDSAVYLCASIQRGQGGTQYFGPGTRLTVL.

The CDR3 nucleotides read TGTGCCAGCAGCGCAACCGGGACAGGGAGAGGTGGCTACACCTTC. Amino acid sequence: CASSATGTGRGGYTF. The gene calls are TRBV9 and TRBJ1-2, with 9 nucleotides matching TRBD1. Germline CDR1 is SGDLS and CDR2 is YYNGEE. The CDR3 runs 15 residues. With V trimmed by 3 bases and J by 7 bases, 10 bases remained unmatched.

This clonotype came up a few times. The chain combines TRBV4-1 with TRBJ2-1, with D perhaps TRBD2 (7 bases). CDR1 is MGHRA and CDR2 is YSYEKL in the germline V gene. The CDR3 covers 13 residues. V was cut by 2 bases and J by 12 bases, with 14 bases left in between. The CDR3: CASSQLLGGPQFF. The CDR3 DNA is TGCGCCAGCAGCCAACTGCTGGGGGGGCCGCAGTTCTTC.

This chain uses TRBV18 with TRBJ2-5; 16 nucleotides match TRBD2. The CDR3 is 19 amino acids. Germline trimming cut 4 bases from V and 0 bases from J; bases unmatched to any gene: 8. Germline V gene lookup returns CDR1 KGHSH and CDR2 LQKENI. The CDR3 sequence is CASSLLPGLAGGNQETQYF. CDR3 coding DNA: TGTGCCAGCTCACTACTCCCGGGACTAGCGGGAGGGAACCAAGAGACCCAGTACTTC. Variable domain in full (rest from reference TRBV18 and TRBJ2-5): NAGVMQNPRHLVRRRGQEARLRCSPMKGHSHVYWYRQLPEEGLKFMVYLQKENIIDESGMPKERFSAEFPKEGPSILRIQQVVRGDSAAYFCASSLLPGLAGGNQETQYFGPGTRLLVL.

In DNA form, the CDR3 reads TGCAGCGTTAAAAAGGCTTTATCAACTGAAGCTTTCTTT. Translated, it gives CSVKKALSTEAFF. The chain employs TRBV29-1 and TRBJ1-1, with D uncertain. CDR3 length: 13 amino acids. Trimming removed 5 bases at V and 5 bases at J, with 15 bases between. The germline V gene encodes CDR1 SQVTM and CDR2 ANQGSEA.

There are a few counts of this clonotype. The DNA of the CDR3 is TGTGCCAGCAGTTACGGCGGGAGGGCTTACGAGCAGTACTTC. As protein: CASSYGGRAYEQYF. This rearrangement joins TRBV6-2 or TRBV6-3 to TRBJ2-7, with 9 positions matching TRBD2. V lost 2 bases to trimming and J lost 4 bases; unmatched junction nucleotides: 3. The CDR3 loop spans 14 amino acids. From germline, CDR1 is MNHEY and CDR2 SVGEGT.

CDR3 sequence reads: CASSEALSGGVNTEAFF. The CDR3 nucleotides are TGTGCCAGCAGTGAAGCCCTAAGCGGGGGGGTGAACACTGAAGCTTTCTTT. The chain carries TRBV6-1 and TRBJ1-1; tentatively, D is TRBD1 (5 bases). Trimming cost V 0 bases and J 0 bases, with 14 bases left between them. The CDR3 consists of 17 residues. The germline V gene encodes CDR1 MNHNS and CDR2 SASEGT.

This clonotype has only a few counts. The rearrangement joins TRBV7-9 to TRBJ2-7; possible D gene TRBD2, 6 bases. The germline CDR1 and CDR2 sequences are SEHNR and FQNEAQ (reference sequence). V was cut by 4 bases and J by 4 bases, with 17 bases left in between. The CDR3 loop spans 15 amino acids. CDR3 DNA sequence: TGTGCCAGCAGCTCCATCGGTACGGGGGTGTACGAGCAGTACTTC. Protein: CASSSIGTGVYEQYF.

The chain employs TRBV24-1 and TRBJ2-2; perhaps TRBD2 as D (7 bases). The CDR3 runs to 16 residues. The V and J ends lost 2 bases and 2 bases respectively, with 11 bases between them. Germline CDR1 and CDR2: KGHDR and SFDVKD. CDR3 loop: CATSDWGGDNTGELFF. The CDR3 nucleotides are TGTGCCACCAGTGATTGGGGGGGCGATAACACCGGGGAGCTGTTTTTT.

The V and J genes are TRBV19 and TRBJ2-7; 10 nucleotides match TRBD1. CDR3 length: 15 amino acids. J was trimmed by 2 bases and V by 6 bases; bases with no gene match: 7. Germline lookup yields CDR1 LNHDA and CDR2 SQIVND (reference sequence). This CDR3 is CASRTGTGVTYEQYF. The CDR3 bases are TGTGCCAGTAGAACCGGGACAGGGGTAACCTACGAGCAGTACTTC. Looking up the rest from reference TRBV19 and TRBJ2-7 gives the full variable domain: DGGITQSPKYLFRKEGQNVTLSCEQNLNHDAMYWYRQDPGQGLRLIYYSQIVNDFQKGDIAEGYSVSREKKESFPLTVTSAQKNPTAFYLCASRTGTGVTYEQYFGPGTRLTVT.

This clonotype was picked up a small number of times. The chain uses TRBV6-5 and TRBJ2-5, with 10 bases lining up with TRBD2. This CDR3 spans 17 amino acids. V gave up 0 bases and J gave up 0 bases; unmatched junction bases: 4. CDR1 is MNHEY and CDR2 is SVGAGI in the germline V gene. This CDR3 reads CASSYSASGGHQETQYF. The CDR3 DNA follows: TGTGCCAGCAGTTACTCAGCTAGCGGGGGTCACCAAGAGACCCAGTACTTC.

V usage is TRBV7-9 and J usage is TRBJ2-1, with D perhaps assigned TRBD1 or TRBD2 (5 bases each). This CDR3 region has 16 residues. Germline CDR1 and CDR2: SEHNR and FQNEAQ (reference sequence). The V end was cut by 7 bases, the J end by 7 bases, with 23 bases between. The CDR3 sequence is CASTDGKGFNENEQFF. CDR3 sequence (DNA): TGTGCCAGCACTGACGGGAAGGGGTTTAATGAAAATGAGCAGTTCTTC.

The chain carries TRBV6-2 or TRBV6-3 and TRBJ2-5; D is undetermined. There are 14 residues in the CDR3. CDR1 and CDR2 from the germline V gene are MNHEY and SVGEGT. The V gene lost 2 bases and the J gene lost 1 base, with 8 bases spanning the gap. CDR3 sequence reads: CASSYPSGQETQYF. For the CDR3, the DNA is TGTGCCAGCAGTTACCCGTCGGGCCAAGAGACCCAGTACTTC.

The V and J genes are TRBV6-5 and TRBJ2-2; 10 nucleotides match TRBD2. CDR1 is MNHEY, CDR2 SVGAGI, per germline. The J segment lost 1 base and the V segment lost 0 bases, leaving 2 bases of the junction unmatched. CDR3 length: 17 amino acids. For the CDR3, the DNA is TGTGCCAGCAGTTACTCGGGACTAGCGATGAACACCGGGGAGCTGTTTTTT. This sequence encodes CASSYSGLAMNTGELFF.

J is TRBJ2-7 and V is TRBV5-1; 10 bases line up with TRBD2. V lost 0 bases, J lost 5 bases, and 2 bases stayed unmatched. Per germline, CDR1 SGHRS and CDR2 YFSETQ. The CDR3 contains 14 residues. Written as DNA, the CDR3 is TGCGCCAGCAGCTTGGCTAGCGGGAGCCACGAGCAGTACTTC. It is translated as CASSLASGSHEQYF.